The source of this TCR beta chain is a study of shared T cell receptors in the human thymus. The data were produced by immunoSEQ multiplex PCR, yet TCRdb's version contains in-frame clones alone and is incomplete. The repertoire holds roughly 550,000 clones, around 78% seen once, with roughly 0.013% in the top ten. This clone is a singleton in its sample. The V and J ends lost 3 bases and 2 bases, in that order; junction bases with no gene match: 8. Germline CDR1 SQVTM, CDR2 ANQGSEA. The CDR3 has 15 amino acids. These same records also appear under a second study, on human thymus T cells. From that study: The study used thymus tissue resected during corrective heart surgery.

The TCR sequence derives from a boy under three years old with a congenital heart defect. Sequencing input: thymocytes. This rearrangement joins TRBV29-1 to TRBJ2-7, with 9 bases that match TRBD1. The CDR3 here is CSVEILGQGTYEQYF. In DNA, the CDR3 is TGCAGCGTTGAGATCCTCGGACAGGGGACCTACGAGCAGTACTTC.